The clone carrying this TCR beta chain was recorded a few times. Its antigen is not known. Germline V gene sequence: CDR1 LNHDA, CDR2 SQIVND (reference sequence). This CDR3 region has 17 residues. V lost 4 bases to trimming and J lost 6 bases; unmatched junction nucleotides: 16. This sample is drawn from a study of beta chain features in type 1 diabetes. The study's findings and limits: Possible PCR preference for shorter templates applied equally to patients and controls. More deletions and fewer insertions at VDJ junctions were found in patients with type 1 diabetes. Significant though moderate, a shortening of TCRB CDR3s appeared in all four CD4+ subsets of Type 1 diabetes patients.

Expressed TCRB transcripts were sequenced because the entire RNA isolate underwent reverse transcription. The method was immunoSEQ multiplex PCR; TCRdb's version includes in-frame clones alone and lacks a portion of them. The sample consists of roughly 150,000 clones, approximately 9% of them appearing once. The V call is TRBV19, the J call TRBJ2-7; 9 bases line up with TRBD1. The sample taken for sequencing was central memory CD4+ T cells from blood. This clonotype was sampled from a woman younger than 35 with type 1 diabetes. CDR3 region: CASSTLSLGTGYSEQYF. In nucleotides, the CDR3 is TGTGCCAGTAGTACCCTTTCGTTGGGGACAGGGTACTCCGAGCAGTACTTC. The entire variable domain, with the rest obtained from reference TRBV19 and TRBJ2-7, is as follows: DGGITQSPKYLFRKEGQNVTLSCEQNLNHDAMYWYRQDPGQGLRLIYYSQIVNDFQKGDIAEGYSVSREKKESFPLTVTSAQKNPTAFYLCASSTLSLGTGYSEQYFGPGTRLTVT.